This record looks at one T cell receptor beta chain sequence and its context. The sample is drawn from a study of OX40 agonist ivuxolimab in advanced cancers. Sequenced by immunoSEQ multiplex PCR; TCRdb stores in-frame clones only, minus some. The sample comprises 75,000 to 85,000 clones, around 90% of which are singletons, and less than 0.25% rests with the top ten. The CDR3 extends over 14 amino acids. Germline lookup yields CDR1 LGHNA and CDR2 YSLEER. V lost 0 bases and J 9 bases, leaving 14 bases between the germline ends. The sample here was CD4+ or CD8+ T cells sorted from blood, taken in a trial of the OX40 agonist ivuxolimab. The genes are TRBV4-3 and TRBJ1-1; D not certain. The clonotype was recovered from an adult with an advanced solid tumor such as melanoma, head and neck, liver or kidney cancer. The CDR3 DNA follows: TGCGCCAGCAGCCAAGATTTAGGAGCGGGTCAAGCTTTCTTT. Translation gives CASSQDLGAGQAFF.